One and the same sample provided the 14 T cell receptor beta chains below, sequenced in a study of shared clonotypes between healthy human individuals (dated by TCRdb to 2020 to 2021). The library was generated by the immunoSEQ multiplex PCR assay. The table comes from immuneACCESS by way of TCRdb, which keeps in-frame sequences with V and J called. Part of the clones is missing from these tables; in studies checked, under half for an unresolved V gene and the rest for unknown reasons. This sample holds roughly 2.4 million clones; more than 90% were observed only once. Around 0.13% of the sample belongs to the ten largest clones. The sample was naive CD4+ T cells sorted from blood. The cell subset or site label here, explained by the study, means: CD45RA+ positively selected. These receptors came from a young man in good health.

The count of this clone is one. The gene calls are TRBV19 and TRBJ2-1; 11 bases are a match to TRBD2. The germline V gene has CDR1 LNHDA and CDR2 SQIVND (reference sequence). This CDR3 is built from 14 residues. The ends lost 7 bases at V and 5 bases at J; junction bases unmatched: 4. This CDR3 reads CASTRLAGNNEQFF. The DNA for the CDR3 is TGTGCCAGTACTCGACTAGCGGGGAACAATGAGCAGTTCTTC.

The V and J genes are TRBV6-6 and TRBJ1-6, with D tentatively TRBD1 (5 bases). This CDR3 contains 13 residues. Looked up from germline, CDR1 is MNHNY and CDR2 is SVGAGI (reference sequence). Trimming stripped 11 bases from V and 7 bases from J, with 15 bases between. The CDR3 sequence: CAPRVPKNSPLHF. CDR3 in DNA: TGTGCCCCCAGGGTCCCAAAGAATTCACCCCTCCACTTT.

The chain employs TRBV30 and TRBJ1-2, with D hard to call. The CDR3 is 12 residues long. V dropped 2 bases and J dropped 4 bases, with 8 bases sitting between them. Germline V gene data show CDR1 as GTSNPN and CDR2 as SVGIG (reference sequence). DNA of the CDR3: TGTGCCTGGAGTCCCTGGATCTATGGCTACACCTTC. Amino acids: CAWSPWIYGYTF.

This clone turned up a few times. The rearrangement uses TRBV19 and TRBJ1-6; D gene unclear. CDR3 length: 13 residues. V was pared by 3 bases and J by 19 bases, with 19 bases between. Germline values: CDR1 LNHDA, CDR2 SQIVND (reference sequence). The CDR3 sequence is CASSMGGDPYLHF. The CDR3 nucleotides are TGTGCCAGTAGTATGGGCGGGGATCCTTATCTTCACTTT.

A few counts support this clone. The rearrangement joins TRBV10-1 to TRBJ1-1; D possibly corresponds to TRBD1 (6 bases). The V gene's germline CDR1 is WNHNN and CDR2 SYGVQD (reference sequence). CDR3 length: 14 amino acids. Trimming took off 6 bases at V and 0 bases at J, with 11 bases between the two ends. This CDR3 reads CASSPDSMNTEAFF. The CDR3 DNA is TGCGCCAGCAGCCCGGACAGCATGAACACTGAAGCTTTCTTT.

This chain connects TRBV14 to TRBJ2-7, with D possibly called TRBD1 or TRBD2 (5 bases each). Germline CDR1 reads SGHDN; CDR2 reads FVKESK. V was shortened by 5 bases and J by 0 bases, with 14 bases between the two germline ends. The CDR3 is 15 residues long. This CDR3 reads CASSYMGDGSYEQYF. As DNA, the CDR3 is TGTGCCAGCAGCTACATGGGGGACGGCTCCTACGAGCAGTACTTC.

The J gene is TRBJ1-4, the V gene TRBV5-1; D is unresolved. In germline, CDR1 is SGHRS, CDR2 YFSETQ. The CDR3 has 13 residues. Trimming removed 0 bases at V and 8 bases at J, with 8 bases between. The CDR3 spells CASSLATGEKLFF. For the CDR3, the DNA is TGCGCCAGCAGCTTGGCCACTGGGGAAAAACTGTTTTTT.

The chain uses TRBV5-1 and TRBJ2-3; D is unresolved. Germline lookup yields CDR1 SGHRS and CDR2 YFSETQ. The V end was cut by 5 bases, the J end by 0 bases, with 13 bases between. The CDR3 runs 15 residues. As DNA, the CDR3 is TGCGCCAGCAGTGAACGTCCCCTGAGCACAGATACGCAGTATTTT. Amino acids: CASSERPLSTDTQYF.

This clone has only one observation. The sample carries other DNA sequences with the same CDR3. The V and J genes are TRBV5-1 and TRBJ1-1, with unresolved D. CDR1 is SGHRS and CDR2 is YFSETQ in the germline V gene. The ends were cut back, 1 base at V and 5 bases at J, with 6 bases in the middle. This CDR3 spans 12 amino acids. This CDR3 reads CASSLPSTEAFF. CDR3 coding DNA: TGCGCCAGCAGCTTGCCCTCGACTGAAGCTTTCTTT.

This sequence joins TRBV30 and TRBJ1-3; D may be TRBD1 (5 bases). The CDR3 sequence is 15 residues long. V lost 0 bases to trimming and J lost 1 base, with 10 bases between them. Germline V gene sequence: CDR1 GTSNPN, CDR2 SVGIG (reference sequence). Here the CDR3 reads CAWSVQAYSGNTIYF. CDR3 DNA sequence: TGTGCCTGGAGTGTACAGGCGTATTCTGGAAACACCATATATTTT.

The chain combines TRBV5-5 with TRBJ1-3; D might be TRBD1 (6 bases). Trimming removed 3 bases from V and 0 bases from J, with 13 bases in between. The length of the CDR3 is 16 residues. The germline V gene has CDR1 SGHKS and CDR2 YYEKEE (reference sequence). The CDR3 sequence: CASSSDSFSSGNTIYF. The CDR3 coding sequence is TGTGCCAGCAGCTCGGACAGCTTCAGCTCTGGAAACACCATATATTTT.

The chain combines TRBV10-3 with TRBJ1-1; D not resolved. The CDR3 runs 14 residues. The germline V and J ends were trimmed by 2 bases and 9 bases, with 16 bases remaining between them. The V gene's germline CDR1 is ENHRY and CDR2 SYGVKD. The chain's CDR3 is CAISEREQTIQAFF. CDR3 nucleotide sequence: TGTGCCATCAGTGAGCGGGAGCAGACCATCCAAGCTTTCTTT.

The rearrangement uses TRBV12-5 and TRBJ1-2; no firm D call. There are 14 residues in the CDR3. V dropped 3 bases and J dropped 9 bases, with 17 bases sitting between them. Germline assignment: CDR1 LGHNT and CDR2 FRNRAP. The CDR3 spells CASGFGSELESYTF. In nucleotides, the CDR3 is TGTGCTAGTGGTTTCGGTTCCGAGCTTGAGAGCTACACCTTC.

The rearrangement links TRBV30 to TRBJ1-5, with 9 bases aligning to TRBD1. J was trimmed by 5 bases and V by 3 bases; bases with no gene match: 2. Germline V gives CDR1 GTSNPN, CDR2 SVGIG (reference sequence). The CDR3 covers 13 residues. CDR3 in amino acids: CAWRDRGDQPQHF. The CDR3 coding sequence is TGTGCCTGGAGAGACAGGGGGGATCAGCCCCAGCATTTT.